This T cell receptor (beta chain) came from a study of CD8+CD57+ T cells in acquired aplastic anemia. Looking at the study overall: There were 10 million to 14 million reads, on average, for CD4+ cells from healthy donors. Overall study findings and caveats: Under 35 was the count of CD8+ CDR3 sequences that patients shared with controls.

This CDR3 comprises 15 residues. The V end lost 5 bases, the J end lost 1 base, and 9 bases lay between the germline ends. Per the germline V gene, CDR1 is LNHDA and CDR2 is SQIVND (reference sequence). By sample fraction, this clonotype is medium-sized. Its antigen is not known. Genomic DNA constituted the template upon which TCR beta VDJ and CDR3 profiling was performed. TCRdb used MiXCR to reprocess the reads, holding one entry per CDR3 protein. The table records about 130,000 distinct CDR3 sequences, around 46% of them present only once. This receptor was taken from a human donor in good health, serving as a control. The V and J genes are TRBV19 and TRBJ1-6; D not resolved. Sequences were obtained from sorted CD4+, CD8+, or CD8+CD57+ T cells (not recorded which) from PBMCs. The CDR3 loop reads CASSLATSYNSPLHF. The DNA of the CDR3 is TGTGCCAGTAGTTTGGCAACGTCCTATAATTCACCCCTCCACTTT.